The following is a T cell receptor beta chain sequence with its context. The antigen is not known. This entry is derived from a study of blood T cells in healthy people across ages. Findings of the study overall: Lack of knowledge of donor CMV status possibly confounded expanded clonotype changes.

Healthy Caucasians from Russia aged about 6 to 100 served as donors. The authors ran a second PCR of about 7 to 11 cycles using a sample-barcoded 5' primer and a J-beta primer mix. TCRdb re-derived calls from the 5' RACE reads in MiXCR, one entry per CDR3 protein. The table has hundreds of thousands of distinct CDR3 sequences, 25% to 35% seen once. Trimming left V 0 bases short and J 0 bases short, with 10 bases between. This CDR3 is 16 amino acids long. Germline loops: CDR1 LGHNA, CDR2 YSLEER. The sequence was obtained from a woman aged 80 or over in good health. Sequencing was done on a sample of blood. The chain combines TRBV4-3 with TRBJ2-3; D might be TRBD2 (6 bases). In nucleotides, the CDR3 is TGCGCCAGCAGCCAAGATAGGAGGGTTAGCACAGATACGCAGTATTTT. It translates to CASSQDRRVSTDTQYF.